This T cell receptor beta chain came from a study of cytomegalovirus exposure and HLA in healthy donors. The CDR3 has 15 amino acids. Germline CDR1 SGHRS, CDR2 YFSETQ. J gave up 3 bases and V 0 bases, and 4 bases lay outside the gene matches. Repertoires were generated with immunoSEQ multiplex PCR, while TCRdb's copy carries only in-frame clones and drops some. This table holds more than 75,000 clones, approximately 93% found once. The material sequenced was PBMCs. The chain has TRBV5-1 and TRBJ1-2, with 8 bases fitting TRBD1. The TCR comes from a man between 18 and 29 years old in good health and CMV-seronegative. CDR3 amino acids: CASSLGGTGDYGYTF. The CDR3 bases are TGCGCCAGCAGCTTGGGGGGGACAGGCGACTATGGCTACACCTTC.